What follows describes a single TCR beta chain. This entry belongs to a study of blood T cell repertoires in COVID-19. In the study overall: Both acute and convalescent COVID-19 samples were obtained from the United States, Italy and Spain.

In the authors' methods: Using reference gene primer amplification, nucleated cell counts were estimated. Clones were sequenced by immunoSEQ multiplex PCR, and TCRdb holds only the in-frame ones, with some missing. For V, J and clone size, that table is used; D and trimming come from the DNA. The table includes some 290,000 clones, around 87% detected once. The CDR3 consists of 15 residues. V shed 6 bases, J shed 0 bases, and the junction held 4 bases outside the gene matches. Germline loops: CDR1 SNHLY, CDR2 FYNNEI. The rearrangement joins TRBV2 to TRBJ1-1, with 10 bases that match TRBD1. Sequenced: peripheral blood. The origin of this receptor is a man between 18 and 29 years old with active or convalescent COVID-19. CDR3: CASSQGTGVNTEAFF. CDR3 bases: TGTGCCAGCAGCCAGGGGACAGGGGTGAACACTGAAGCTTTCTTT.